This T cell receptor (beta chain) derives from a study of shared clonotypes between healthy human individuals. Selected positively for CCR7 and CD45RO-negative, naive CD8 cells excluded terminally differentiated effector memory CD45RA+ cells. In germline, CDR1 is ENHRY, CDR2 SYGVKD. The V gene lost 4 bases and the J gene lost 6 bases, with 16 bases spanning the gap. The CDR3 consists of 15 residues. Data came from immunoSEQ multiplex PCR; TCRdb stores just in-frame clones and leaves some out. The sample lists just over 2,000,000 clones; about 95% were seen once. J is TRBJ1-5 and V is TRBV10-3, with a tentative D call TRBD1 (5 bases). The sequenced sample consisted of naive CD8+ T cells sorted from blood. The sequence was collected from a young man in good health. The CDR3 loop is CAISVSGEVGQPQHF. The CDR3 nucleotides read TGTGCCATCAGTGTATCGGGGGAAGTAGGTCAGCCCCAGCATTTT.